A selection of T cell receptor beta chains follows, all from one sample in a study of T cell responses to AZD1222 COVID-19 vaccine. Sequencing used immunoSEQ multiplex PCR; TCRdb keeps in-frame clones, though not all of them. The data show about 25,000 clones, with 80% to 90% seen just once and 30% to 40% held by the top ten. The sequencing used peripheral blood, collected 28 days after the second AZD1222 dose. The receptor set was obtained from an adult who received the AZD1222 COVID-19 vaccine. CDR3s include the opening cysteine and the closing phenylalanine or tryptophan. D genes are given only for firm matches. Not all rows give a size; the values are once, few, many and, for expanded clones, a class.

J	size	D	V	DNA	CDR3
TRBJ2-7	once	TRBD2	TRBV6-1	TGTGCCAGCAGTGAAGTGGGGAGGGGTTCCTACGAGCAGTACTTC	CASSEVGRGSYEQYF
TRBJ2-5	once	-	TRBV7-2	TGTGCCAGCAGCTTAGTCCGAGACAGAGAGACCCAGTACTTC	CASSLVRDRETQYF
TRBJ2-1	-	TRBD2	TRBV29-1	TGCAGCGTCCGAGGACTAGCGGGCCTCAATGAGCAGTTCTTC	CSVRGLAGLNEQFF
TRBJ2-1	once	-	TRBV28	TGTGCCAGCCGGACCCTTAAGGAAGGACCCGAGCAGTTCTTC	CASRTLKEGPEQFF
TRBJ1-4	-	-	TRBV10-3	TGTGCCATCAAGGCAGGAGCAACTAATGAAAAACTGTTTTTT	CAIKAGATNEKLFF
TRBJ2-3	-	-	TRBV5-1	TGCGCCAGCAGCTCAGTAGGATGGTTAGATACGCAGTATTTT	CASSSVGWLDTQYF
TRBJ2-2	-	TRBD1	TRBV29-1	TGCAGCGTTCGTGGGGACAGGGGGTACACCGGGGAGCTGTTTTTT	CSVRGDRGYTGELFF
TRBJ2-7	few	-	TRBV6-1	TGTGCCAGCAGTGATGAAGGGGTTCACGAGCAGTACTTC	CASSDEGVHEQYF
TRBJ2-7	-	TRBD1	TRBV29-1	TGCAGCGTTGAAATCGGGACAGTAACCTACGAGCAGTACTTC	CSVEIGTVTYEQYF
TRBJ1-1	-	-	TRBV10-1	TGCGCCAGCAGCCCGAATTTGGGGGCTGAAGCTTTCTTT	CASSPNLGAEAFF
TRBJ2-2	-	-	TRBV18	TGTGCCAGCTCACCACCGTGGACCGCGAACACCGGGGAGCTGTTTTTT	CASSPPWTANTGELFF
TRBJ2-3	-	TRBD1	TRBV24-1	TGTGCCACCAGTGATTCAAGGGGACAGGCCTCAGATACGCAGTATTTT	CATSDSRGQASDTQYF
TRBJ2-1	-	TRBD2	TRBV5-4	TGTGCCAGCAGCCAGACTAGCGGGAGGGCTAACTACAATGAGCAGTTCTTC	CASSQTSGRANYNEQFF
TRBJ2-7	-	-	TRBV6-5	TGTGCCAGCAGTCCCCTCGCAGGGAGTAAGTACGAGCAGTACTTC	CASSPLAGSKYEQYF
TRBJ1-5	-	-	TRBV6-7	TGTGCCAGCAGTTCTTTTAAAACAGGGTTCAATCAGCCCCAGCATTTT	CASSSFKTGFNQPQHF
TRBJ1-1	-	-	TRBV5-4	TGTGCCAGCAGCCTATCAACAGGGCTCTCGGCGGCTTTCTTT	CASSLSTGLSAAFF
TRBJ2-7	-	TRBD2	TRBV7-9	TGTGCCAGCAGCTCAAGACTAGCGGGAGAACCTGAGCAGTACTTC	CASSSRLAGEPEQYF
TRBJ2-3	-	-	TRBV9	TGTGCCAGCAGCGTAGCCGGGGCCACAGATACGCAGTATTTT	CASSVAGATDTQYF
TRBJ2-7	-	-	TRBV28	TGTGCCAGCAGCCAGGGGGCTAGCGGGAAGATCGAGCAGTACTTC	CASSQGASGKIEQYF
TRBJ2-7	-	TRBD1	TRBV7-2	TGTGCCAGCAGCTACACCGGGACAGGGGCCTACGAGCAGTACTTC	CASSYTGTGAYEQYF
TRBJ1-6	-	-	TRBV18	TGTGCCAGCTCACCTGACGGGTCAGGGGCACCCCTCCACTTT	CASSPDGSGAPLHF
TRBJ2-5	once	-	TRBV24-1	TGTGCCACCAGTGATTTAAGACGGCAAGAGACCCAGTACTTC	CATSDLRRQETQYF
TRBJ2-7	-	-	TRBV30	TGTGCCTGGAGTGTTCGTCGAGGCGAGCAGTACTTC	CAWSVRRGEQYF
TRBJ1-5	-	-	TRBV7-2	TGTGCCAGCAGCCGGGGAGGTTATAGCAATCAGCCCCAGCATTTT	CASSRGGYSNQPQHF
TRBJ2-6	-	-	TRBV5-5	TGTGCCAGCAGCTTCAGCTCTGGGGCCAACGTCCTGACTTTC	CASSFSSGANVLTF
TRBJ2-6	-	-	TRBV6-2/TRBV6-3	TGTGCCAGCAGTTACCCCGCAACAGGGAAAACCAACGTCCTGACTTTC	CASSYPATGKTNVLTF
TRBJ2-5	once	-	TRBV7-9	TGTGCCAGCAGCATACCCCGGGACCGGTCGGGGGAGACCCAGTACTTC	CASSIPRDRSGETQYF
TRBJ2-1	once	TRBD2	TRBV27	TGTGCCAGCAGTCCTCGGGCTAGCGGGGACAATGAGCAGTTCTTC	CASSPRASGDNEQFF
TRBJ1-1	few	TRBD1	TRBV10-1	TGCGCCAGCAGTTCGACAGGGCCGGACACTGAAGCTTTCTTT	CASSSTGPDTEAFF
TRBJ1-3	-	-	TRBV28	TGTGCCAGCAGTTCACAAACAGCCGGAATGCGAAACACCATATATTTT	CASSSQTAGMRNTIYF
TRBJ2-3	-	TRBD1	TRBV28	TGTGCCAGCAGTACCCGGACAGGTGATAGCACAGATACGCAGTATTTT	CASSTRTGDSTDTQYF
TRBJ1-6	-	TRBD1	TRBV27	TGTGCCAGCAGTTTGGGGACAGACAATTCACCCCTCCACTTT	CASSLGTDNSPLHF
TRBJ1-1	-	-	TRBV2	TGTGCCAGCACCCTTCAGAAGTCTAACACTGAAGCTTTCTTT	CASTLQKSNTEAFF
TRBJ2-1	once	TRBD1	TRBV7-3	TGTGCCAGCAGCTTAGTACAGGGGGCAGGGCAGGGGCAGTTCTTC	CASSLVQGAGQGQFF
TRBJ2-1	-	TRBD1	TRBV7-3	TGTGCCAGCACCACTGGACAGGGGGGCAATGAGCAGTTCTTC	CASTTGQGGNEQFF
TRBJ2-3	-	TRBD2	TRBV2	TGTGCCATCGGGACTAGCGGGATTGGAGATACGCAGTATTTT	CAIGTSGIGDTQYF
TRBJ2-7	-	TRBD2	TRBV6-2/TRBV6-3	TGTGCCAGCAGTTACGGCGGGAGTATCTACGAGCAGTACTTC	CASSYGGSIYEQYF
TRBJ1-5	-	-	TRBV7-2	TGTGCCAGCAGCGCCCAGGAGCTTCAGCCCCAGCATTTT	CASSAQELQPQHF
TRBJ1-1	-	-	TRBV9	TGTGCCAGCAGCAGGGGGACGTTGAACACTGAAGCTTTCTTT	CASSRGTLNTEAFF
TRBJ2-5	medium-sized	TRBD2	TRBV27	TGTGCCAGCAGACCCTGGACTAGCGAGGAGACCCAGTACTTC	CASRPWTSEETQYF
TRBJ1-2	-	-	TRBV11-2	TGTGCCAGCAGCCCTAGGGGAACAGTAGTAGGCTACACCTTC	CASSPRGTVVGYTF